This passage covers 16 T cell receptor beta chains from one sample sequenced in a study of T cell repertoires in cytomegalovirus infection. In TCRdb, the reads were re-called with MiXCR into one record per CDR3 protein. Of about 100,000 distinct CDR3 sequences in the sample, roughly 39% were seen once. Antigens of these TCRs are unknown. Sample: CD8+ T cells from cultured PBMCs, taken from culture after CMV antigen stimulation. These TCRs come from a human donor in good health (CMV status not recorded). Some clones in this sample may be carry-over from other donors' samples.

The chain has TRBV2 and TRBJ1-2, with D unclear. V dropped 8 bases and J dropped 2 bases, with 15 bases sitting between them. The germline CDR1 and CDR2 sequences are SNHLY and FYNNEI. The CDR3 contains 14 residues. The CDR3 protein is CASEEPGSNYGYTF. The CDR3 DNA follows: TGTGCCAGCGAGGAGCCGGGTTCAAACTATGGCTACACCTTC.

The chain links TRBV7-6 to TRBJ2-7; D is perhaps TRBD2 (5 bases). Looked up from germline, CDR1 is SGHVS and CDR2 is FNYEAQ. The CDR3 is 12 amino acids. V was clipped by 1 base and J by 6 bases, with 7 bases between them. CDR3 DNA: TGTGCCAGCAGCTTAGGCCGGGGCGAGCAGTACTTC. This translates into CASSLGRGEQYF.

The V gene is TRBV18, the J gene TRBJ1-5; 7 bases are a match to TRBD1. J lost 6 bases, V lost 3 bases, and 8 bases had no gene match. CDR3 length: 15 amino acids. In germline, CDR1 is KGHSH, CDR2 LQKENI. CDR3 bases: TGTGCCAGCTCACCCGTCAGGGGGGACGGTCAGCCCCAGCATTTT. This sequence encodes CASSPVRGDGQPQHF.

By share, this clonotype ranks as medium-sized. The chain carries TRBV12-3 or TRBV12-4 and TRBJ1-1, with 9 bases aligning to TRBD1. There are 13 residues in the CDR3. The trim removed 6 bases at V and 5 bases at J, leaving 4 bases unmatched. CDR3 amino acids: CASSTGGLTEAFF. The CDR3 DNA follows: TGTGCCAGCAGCACAGGGGGCCTGACTGAAGCTTTCTTT.

The genes are TRBV7-2 and TRBJ2-5, with D unresolved. The germline CDR1 and CDR2 sequences are SGHTA and FQGNSA. This CDR3 has 14 amino acids. The V end lost 2 bases, the J end lost 1 base, and 8 bases lay between the germline ends. CDR3 sequence (DNA): TGTGCCAGCAGCTTAAATCACCTCCAAGAGACCCAGTACTTC. Translation gives CASSLNHLQETQYF.

There are a few counts of this clonotype. The chain uses TRBV2 and TRBJ1-1; D gene unclear. CDR3 length: 14 amino acids. V shed 4 bases and J shed 0 bases, with 9 bases lying between them. Looked up from germline, CDR1 is SNHLY and CDR2 is FYNNEI. CDR3 sequence reads: CASSAEGLNTEAFF. The DNA for the CDR3 is TGTGCCAGCAGTGCCGAGGGTTTGAACACTGAAGCTTTCTTT.

This chain connects TRBV12-3 or TRBV12-4 to TRBJ1-5, with D tentatively TRBD1 (6 bases). V lost 4 bases and J lost 5, with 15 bases in between. The CDR3 runs 15 residues. The CDR3 loop is CASSYREGGDQPQHF. CDR3 nucleotide sequence: TGTGCCAGCAGTTACCGCGAAGGGGGTGATCAGCCCCAGCATTTT.

The chain recombines TRBV12-3 or TRBV12-4 with TRBJ2-1; maybe TRBD2 (5 bases). Trimming stripped 10 bases from V and 10 bases from J, with 11 bases between. The CDR3 totals 10 residues. The DNA for the CDR3 is TGTGCCAACACTCCGGGGGAGCAGTTCTTC. Its protein is CANTPGEQFF.

The genes are TRBV2 and TRBJ1-5; unclear D gene. CDR3 length: 16 amino acids. Trimming pared 5 bases from V and 3 bases from J, leaving 17 bases between. Germline V lookup: CDR1 SNHLY, CDR2 FYNNEI. The CDR3 region has the DNA TGTGCCAGCAGTATTGGTGGGCCATACTCCAATCAGCCCCAGCATTTT. Translating it yields CASSIGGPYSNQPQHF.

This clonotype was detected many times. The V gene is TRBV7-6, the J gene TRBJ2-1; D is uncertain. CDR1 is SGHVS, CDR2 FNYEAQ, per germline. The CDR3 contains 14 residues. V was cut by 1 base and J by 8 bases, with 12 bases left in between. The CDR3 region is CASSLGPGQDEQFF. The CDR3 region has the DNA TGTGCCAGCAGCTTAGGCCCCGGTCAGGATGAGCAGTTCTTC.

This rearrangement joins TRBV6-6 to TRBJ2-1, with D possibly TRBD1 on 5 matching bases. Trimming removed 4 bases at V and 7 bases at J, with 11 bases between. Germline lookup yields CDR1 MNHNY and CDR2 SVGAGI (reference sequence). This CDR3 comprises 13 residues. CDR3: CASSSTQGNEQFF. For the CDR3, the DNA is TGTGCCAGCAGTTCCACCCAGGGAAATGAGCAGTTCTTC.

This chain connects TRBV4-2 to TRBJ2-7; D remains ambiguous. Trimming left V 0 bases short and J 3 bases short, with 9 bases between. CDR3 size: 14 residues. Germline-derived CDR1 and CDR2 are LGHNA and YNFKEQ. CDR3 in amino acids: CASSQEVRYYEQYF. CDR3 nucleotide sequence: TGTGCCAGCAGCCAAGAGGTCAGGTACTACGAGCAGTACTTC.

The V gene is TRBV6-1, the J gene TRBJ2-2; D is possibly TRBD1 or TRBD2 (6 bases each). CDR3 length equals 20 residues. In germline, CDR1 is MNHNS, CDR2 SASEGT. Deletions cut 6 bases from V and 7 bases from J, with 33 bases between. In DNA form, the CDR3 reads TGTGCCAGCAGCTTATACACTCTCCGGGAGCCGCTAATACAGGGCGGGGAGCTGTTTTTT. Amino acid sequence: CASSLYTLREPLIQGGELFF.

The gene calls are TRBV27 and TRBJ1-1, with D perhaps matching TRBD1 (5 bases). The CDR3 consists of 16 residues. CDR1 and CDR2 (germline): MNHEY, SMNVEV (reference sequence). The V end was cut by 7 bases, the J end by 2 bases, with 20 bases between. The CDR3: CASTSSGVVTNTEAFF. The DNA of the CDR3 is TGTGCCAGCACTTCATCGGGGGTTGTAACCAACACTGAAGCTTTCTTT.

DNA for the CDR3: TGTGCCAGCAGTGACTTGGCAGGGGTTTACAATGAGCAGTTCTTC. This sequence encodes CASSDLAGVYNEQFF. This chain connects TRBV2 to TRBJ2-1, with D possibly being TRBD1 (6 bases). V was trimmed by 3 bases and J by 4 bases, leaving 13 bases between them. Per the germline V gene, CDR1 is SNHLY and CDR2 is FYNNEI. The CDR3 spans 15 residues.

The chain employs TRBV7-8 and TRBJ2-2, with TRBD1 matching 10 bases. The CDR3 runs 16 residues. The junction had 7 bases not matched to a gene; V was cut back by 5 bases and J by 4 bases. Germline assignment: CDR1 SGHVS and CDR2 FQNEAQ. The chain's CDR3 is CASSPGTGAATGELFF. The DNA of the CDR3 is TGTGCCAGCAGCCCAGGGACAGGGGCGGCCACCGGGGAGCTGTTTTTT.